Following are 2 T cell receptor beta chains from one sample sequenced in a study of T cell responses to AZD1222 COVID-19 vaccine (TCRdb year 2021). The method was the immunoSEQ multiplex PCR assay. In its TCRdb copy, this immuneACCESS table keeps in-frame sequences only and misses some clones. Where compared with another copy, unresolved V genes explain less than half of these, and the others have no known cause. The sample table contains some 92,000 clones; only one count was recorded for roughly 90% of them. The ten largest clones capture 2.8% of the sample. The time point label, as the study defines it: baseline before first vaccination. Here the sequenced sample was peripheral blood, taken on day 0 of AZD1222 vaccination. The source is an adult in good health.

The count of this clone is one. The V and J genes are TRBV5-8 and TRBJ2-7; 8 bases fit TRBD1. Looked up from germline, CDR1 is SGHTS and CDR2 is YDEGEE. J was trimmed by 5 bases and V by 2 bases; bases with no gene match: 9. The CDR3 sequence is 15 residues long. CDR3 DNA sequence: TGTGCCAGCAGCTTTATCCAGGGGGCGACCCACGAGCAGTACTTC. Translated, it gives CASSFIQGATHEQYF. The full variable domain, in which reference TRBV5-8 and TRBJ2-7 provide the parts outside the CDR3, is EAGVTQSPTHLIKTRGQQATLRCSPISGHTSVYWYQQALGLGLQFLLWYDEGEERNRGNFPPRFSGRQFPNYSSELNVNALELEDSALYLCASSFIQGATHEQYFGPGTRLTVT.

The chain couples TRBV27 to TRBJ1-5, with D perhaps TRBD1 (5 bases). V was clipped by 3 bases and J by 2 bases, with 14 bases between them. This CDR3 comprises 16 residues. Per germline, CDR1 MNHEY and CDR2 SMNVEV (reference sequence). CDR3 loop: CASSLGLRGGNQPQHF. DNA of the CDR3: TGTGCCAGCAGTTTGGGTCTGAGGGGAGGCAATCAGCCCCAGCATTTT.